The entry below gives a single TCR beta chain sequence along with its context. Original analysis: From reference gene primer amplification, estimates of nucleated cell counts were derived. Assay: immunoSEQ multiplex PCR; the TCRdb copy retains only in-frame clones and omits some. V, J and clone size derive from that table, while D and trimming were established from the DNA sequence. The data hold about 70,000 clones, with over 75% observed a single time. The sample belongs to a study of blood T cell repertoires in COVID-19. Sequenced: peripheral blood. This receptor was taken from a woman aged 18-29 years with acute or convalescent COVID-19.

The CDR3 DNA follows: TGTGCCAGCAGTCCGAGGGACAGGGGACGGGAAAAACTGTTTTTT. Translated, it gives CASSPRDRGREKLFF. This chain connects TRBV28 to TRBJ1-4; 10 bases map to TRBD1. The CDR3 runs to 15 residues. The ends lost 5 bases at V and 8 bases at J; junction bases unmatched: 8. From germline, CDR1 is MDHEN and CDR2 SYDVKM.